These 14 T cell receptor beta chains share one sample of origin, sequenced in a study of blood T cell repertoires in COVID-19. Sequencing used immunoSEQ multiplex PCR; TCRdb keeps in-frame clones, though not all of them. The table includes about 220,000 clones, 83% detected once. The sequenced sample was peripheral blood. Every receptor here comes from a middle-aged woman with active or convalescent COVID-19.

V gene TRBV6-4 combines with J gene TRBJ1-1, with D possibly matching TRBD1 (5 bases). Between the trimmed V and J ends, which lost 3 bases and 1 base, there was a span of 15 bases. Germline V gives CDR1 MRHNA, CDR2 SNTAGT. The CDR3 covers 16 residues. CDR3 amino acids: CASSEQAGAQNTEAFF. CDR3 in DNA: TGTGCCAGCAGTGAACAGGCCGGAGCTCAGAACACTGAAGCTTTCTTT.

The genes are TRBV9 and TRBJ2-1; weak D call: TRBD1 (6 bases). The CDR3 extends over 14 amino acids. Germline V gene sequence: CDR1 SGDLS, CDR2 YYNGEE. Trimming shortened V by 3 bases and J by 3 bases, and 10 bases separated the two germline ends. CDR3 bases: TGTGCCAGCAGCGAGGGGACAATCTACAATGAGCAGTTCTTC. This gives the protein CASSEGTIYNEQFF.

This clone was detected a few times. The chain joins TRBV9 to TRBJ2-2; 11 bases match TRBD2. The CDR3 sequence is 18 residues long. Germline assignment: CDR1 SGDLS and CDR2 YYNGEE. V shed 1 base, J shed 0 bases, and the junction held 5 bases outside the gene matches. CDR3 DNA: TGTGCCAGCAGCGTACTAGCGGGGGGCCCCGCGAACACCGGGGAGCTGTTTTTT. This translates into CASSVLAGGPANTGELFF.

The CDR3 sequence is CASSVSVSREAFF. The CDR3 bases are TGTGCCAGCAGCGTAAGTGTGTCGAGGGAAGCTTTCTTT. This chain connects TRBV9 to TRBJ1-1; D not resolved. Germline V lookup: CDR1 SGDLS, CDR2 YYNGEE. This CDR3 contains 13 residues. Trimming removed 1 base from V and 8 bases from J, with 12 bases in between.

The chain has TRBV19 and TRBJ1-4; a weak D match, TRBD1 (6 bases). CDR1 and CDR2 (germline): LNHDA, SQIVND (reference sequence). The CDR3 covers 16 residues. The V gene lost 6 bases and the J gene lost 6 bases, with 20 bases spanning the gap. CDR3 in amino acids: CASRTGTPFRDEKLFF. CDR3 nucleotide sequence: TGTGCCAGTAGAACCGGGACACCATTCAGGGATGAAAAACTGTTTTTT.

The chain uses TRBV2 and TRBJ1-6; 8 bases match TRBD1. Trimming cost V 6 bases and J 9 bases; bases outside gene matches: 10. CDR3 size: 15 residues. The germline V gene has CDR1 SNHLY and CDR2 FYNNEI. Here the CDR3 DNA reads TGTGCCAGCAGCTCAACAACAGGGGGAGGTTCACCCCTCCACTTT. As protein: CASSSTTGGGSPLHF.

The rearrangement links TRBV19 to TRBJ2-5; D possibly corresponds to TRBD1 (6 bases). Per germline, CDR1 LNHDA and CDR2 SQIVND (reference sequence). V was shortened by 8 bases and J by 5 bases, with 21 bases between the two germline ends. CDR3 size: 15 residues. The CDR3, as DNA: TGTGCCAGTGAGTCCTCGACAGGACGACCGGAGACCCAGTACTTC. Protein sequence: CASESSTGRPETQYF.

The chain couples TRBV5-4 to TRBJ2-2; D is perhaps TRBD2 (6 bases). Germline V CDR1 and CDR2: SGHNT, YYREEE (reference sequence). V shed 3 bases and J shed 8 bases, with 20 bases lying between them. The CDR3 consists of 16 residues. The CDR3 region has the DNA TGTGCCAGCAGCTGGGGGGACTCCAGCCGGGGTGGGGAGCTGTTTTTT. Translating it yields CASSWGDSSRGGELFF.

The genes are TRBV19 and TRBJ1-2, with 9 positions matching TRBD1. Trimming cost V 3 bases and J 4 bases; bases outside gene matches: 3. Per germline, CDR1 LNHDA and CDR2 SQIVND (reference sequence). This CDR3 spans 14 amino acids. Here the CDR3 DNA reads TGTGCCAGTAGTATGGGACAGGGTGGCTATGGCTACACCTTC. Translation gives CASSMGQGGYGYTF.

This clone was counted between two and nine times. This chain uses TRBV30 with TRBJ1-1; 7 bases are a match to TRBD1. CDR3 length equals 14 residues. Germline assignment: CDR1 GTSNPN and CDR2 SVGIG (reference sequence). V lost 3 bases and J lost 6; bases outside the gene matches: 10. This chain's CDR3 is CAWRDLRGQAEAFF. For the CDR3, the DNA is TGTGCCTGGAGAGATCTGAGGGGGCAGGCTGAAGCTTTCTTT.

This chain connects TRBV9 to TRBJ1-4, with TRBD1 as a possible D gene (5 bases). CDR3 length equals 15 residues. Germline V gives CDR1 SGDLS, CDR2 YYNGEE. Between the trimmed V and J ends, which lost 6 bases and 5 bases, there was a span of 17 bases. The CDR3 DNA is TGTGCCAGCACCGTCGGCGGGGGTTTCAATGAAAAACTGTTTTTT. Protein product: CASTVGGGFNEKLFF.

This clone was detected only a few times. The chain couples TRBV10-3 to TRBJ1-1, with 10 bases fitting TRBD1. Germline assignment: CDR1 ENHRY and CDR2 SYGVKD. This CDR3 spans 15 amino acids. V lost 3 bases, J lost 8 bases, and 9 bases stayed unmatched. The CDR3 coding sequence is TGTGCCATCAGTGATCGGGGACAGGGGCCAAACGAAGCTTTCTTT. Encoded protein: CAISDRGQGPNEAFF.

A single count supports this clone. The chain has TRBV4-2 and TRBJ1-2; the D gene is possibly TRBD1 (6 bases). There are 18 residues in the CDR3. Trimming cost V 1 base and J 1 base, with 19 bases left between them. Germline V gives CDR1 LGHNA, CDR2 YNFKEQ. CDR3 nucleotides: TGTGCCAGCAGCCAAGGGGGGGCAGGGAGGGACTTTAACTATGGCTACACCTTC. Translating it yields CASSQGGAGRDFNYGYTF.

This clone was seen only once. CDR3 in amino acids: CASSQERAGITDTQYF. The CDR3 coding sequence is TGCGCCAGCAGCCAAGAAAGGGCGGGAATTACAGATACGCAGTATTTT. This chain links TRBV4-3 with TRBJ2-3; D may be TRBD2 (6 bases). Trimming took off 0 bases at V and 3 bases at J, with 13 bases between the two ends. This CDR3 is 16 amino acids long. CDR1 LGHNA and CDR2 YSLEER come from the germline V gene.